Presented here are 25 T cell receptor beta chains from one specimen sequenced in a study of T cell responses to AZD1222 COVID-19 vaccine. TCRdb keeps only in-frame clones here, not all; method: immunoSEQ multiplex PCR. The sample holds over 65,000 clones, approximately 80% seen once. Sequenced here: peripheral blood, sampled on day 0 of AZD1222 vaccination. The receptor set was obtained from an adult in good health.

V is TRBV4-2 and J is TRBJ1-4; D possibly corresponds to TRBD1 (5 bases). Per germline, CDR1 LGHNA and CDR2 YNFKEQ. The V end lost 0 bases, the J end lost 8 bases, and 7 bases lay between the germline ends. CDR3 size: 13 residues. This CDR3 is CASSQEGDEKLFF. The CDR3, as DNA: TGTGCCAGCAGCCAAGAAGGGGACGAAAAACTGTTTTTT.

This clone turned up a few times. This chain joins TRBV2 and TRBJ1-1; 7 nucleotides agree with TRBD1. With 2 bases clipped from V and 5 bases from J, the junction kept 2 bases outside the gene matches. Looked up from germline, CDR1 is SNHLY and CDR2 is FYNNEI. This CDR3 is built from 13 residues. The CDR3 is CASSEQGGTEAFF. CDR3 sequence (DNA): TGTGCCAGCAGTGAACAGGGGGGGACTGAAGCTTTCTTT.

The rearrangement joins TRBV6-4 to TRBJ2-3, with 11 nucleotides matching TRBD2. CDR3 size: 20 residues. Germline lookup yields CDR1 MRHNA and CDR2 SNTAGT. With V trimmed by 6 bases and J by 0 bases, 17 bases remained unmatched. CDR3 loop: CASRLAGGARTIPSTDTQYF. The CDR3 DNA follows: TGTGCCAGCAGATTAGCGGGAGGGGCCAGGACCATCCCCAGCACAGATACGCAGTATTTT.

This clone was observed a single time. The gene calls are TRBV29-1 and TRBJ1-2, with 12 nucleotides matching TRBD1. With 6 bases clipped from V and 5 bases from J, the junction kept 4 bases outside the gene matches. This CDR3 contains 13 residues. Germline V lookup: CDR1 SQVTM, CDR2 ANQGSEA. CDR3 nucleotide sequence: TGCAGCGTAGGGGGACAGGGGGCATATGGCTACACCTTC. It translates to CSVGGQGAYGYTF.

The chain joins TRBV2 to TRBJ2-2; 7 bases map to TRBD2. Trimming at V came to 11 bases and at J to 7 bases, leaving 7 bases not matched to a gene. The CDR3 is made up of 12 amino acids. Germline-derived CDR1 and CDR2 are SNHLY and FYNNEI. Here the CDR3 DNA reads TGTGCCGGGGGGAGGGAGATCGGGGAGCTGTTTTTT. It yields the protein CAGGREIGELFF. The full variable domain, in which reference TRBV2 and TRBJ2-2 provide the parts outside the CDR3, is EPEVTQTPSHQVTQMGQEVILRCVPISNHLYFYWYRQILGQKVEFLVSFYNNEISEKSEIFDDQFSVERPDGSNFTLKIRSTKLEDSAMYFCAGGREIGELFFGEGSRLTVL.

The rearrangement joins TRBV28 to TRBJ1-2; D unclear. From germline, CDR1 is MDHEN and CDR2 SYDVKM. The V and J ends lost 5 bases and 2 bases respectively, with 6 bases between them. The CDR3 contains 12 residues. The CDR3, as DNA: TGTGCCAGCAGTGGGAACAACTATGGCTACACCTTC. This gives the protein CASSGNNYGYTF.

The chain employs TRBV10-1 and TRBJ1-2; a weak D match, TRBD1 (5 bases). The germline CDR1 and CDR2 sequences are WNHNN and SYGVQD (reference sequence). The V end lost 5 bases, the J end lost 4 bases, and 11 bases lay between the germline ends. This CDR3 spans 13 amino acids. CDR3 sequence reads: CASSPGGSYGYTF. The CDR3 nucleotides are TGCGCCAGCAGTCCTGGGGGGTCCTATGGCTACACCTTC.

This clone was detected a few times. V usage is TRBV10-2 and J usage is TRBJ2-6; maybe TRBD1 (6 bases). The germline V gene has CDR1 WSHSY and CDR2 SAAADI. V lost 2 bases and J 3 bases, leaving 14 bases between the germline ends. The CDR3 extends over 17 amino acids. In DNA form, the CDR3 reads TGCGCCAGCAGTGAGGGAAAGGGGGTGGATGGGGCCAACGTCCTGACTTTC. Its protein is CASSEGKGVDGANVLTF.

This clone was seen a few times. The V call is TRBV7-2, the J call TRBJ2-3, with no clear D. V gave up 0 bases and J gave up 2 bases, with 6 bases separating them. This CDR3 has 14 amino acids. CDR1 SGHTA and CDR2 FQGNSA come from the germline V gene. The DNA for the CDR3 is TGTGCCAGCAGCTTAGCCGGATCCACAGATACGCAGTATTTT. Translated: CASSLAGSTDTQYF.

The chain has TRBV7-9 and TRBJ2-7, with D perhaps TRBD1 (5 bases). The V end lost 1 base, the J end lost 1 base, and 8 bases lay between the germline ends. Looked up from germline, CDR1 is SEHNR and CDR2 is FQNEAQ (reference sequence). This CDR3 contains 14 residues. CDR3 loop: CASSLGAGSYEQYF. The DNA of the CDR3 is TGTGCCAGCAGCTTAGGGGCAGGGTCCTACGAGCAGTACTTC.

The V call is TRBV3-1 (or the pseudogene TRBV3-2), the J call TRBJ2-7, with 8 bases identical to TRBD1. CDR1 is LGHDT, CDR2 YNNKEL, per germline (reference sequence). This CDR3 spans 14 amino acids. The V and J ends lost 3 bases and 4 bases, in that order; junction bases with no gene match: 5. The CDR3 protein is CASSHQGAIYEQYF. CDR3 bases: TGTGCCAGCAGCCACCAGGGGGCTATTTACGAGCAGTACTTC.

The chain is built from TRBV18 and TRBJ2-1; D remains unclear. The CDR3 is 14 amino acids. Germline assignment: CDR1 KGHSH and CDR2 LQKENI. Trimming shortened V by 3 bases and J by 0 bases, and 6 bases separated the two germline ends. The CDR3 spells CASSPSRSYNEQFF. The CDR3 coding sequence is TGTGCCAGCTCACCCTCCCGCTCCTACAATGAGCAGTTCTTC. The entire variable domain, with the rest obtained from reference TRBV18 and TRBJ2-1, is as follows: NAGVMQNPRHLVRRRGQEARLRCSPMKGHSHVYWYRQLPEEGLKFMVYLQKENIIDESGMPKERFSAEFPKEGPSILRIQQVVRGDSAAYFCASSPSRSYNEQFFGPGTRLTVL.

As DNA, the CDR3 is TGTGCCACCAGTAAAGGGCGGGGTGGCTACACCTTC. Protein: CATSKGRGGYTF. The V gene is TRBV15, the J gene TRBJ1-2; no definite D call. This CDR3 region has 12 residues. Trimming pared 6 bases from V and 7 bases from J, leaving 12 bases between. CDR1 LNHNV and CDR2 YYDKDF come from the germline V gene (reference sequence).

V gene TRBV19 combines with J gene TRBJ1-2; TRBD1 aligns across 8 bases. After removal of 7 bases from V and 7 bases from J, the junction contained 11 bases not matched to a gene. The length of the CDR3 is 14 residues. Per the germline V gene, CDR1 is LNHDA and CDR2 is SQIVND (reference sequence). CDR3 protein: CASTHFSDRVGYTF. CDR3 DNA: TGTGCCAGTACCCACTTTTCGGACAGGGTTGGCTACACCTTC.

The chain carries TRBV15 and TRBJ2-3, with TRBD1 matching 8 bases. Germline CDR1 LNHNV, CDR2 YYDKDF (reference sequence). The CDR3 contains 15 residues. V gave up 5 bases and J gave up 6 bases; unmatched junction bases: 10. CDR3 in amino acids: CATSQRQGAGDTQYF. The CDR3 bases are TGTGCCACCAGCCAGAGGCAGGGGGCTGGGGATACGCAGTATTTT.

V is TRBV7-9 and J is TRBJ1-1; D is possibly TRBD1 (5 bases). The CDR3 has 15 amino acids. V was clipped by 5 bases and J by 3 bases, with 16 bases between them. The germline V gene encodes CDR1 SEHNR and CDR2 FQNEAQ (reference sequence). The CDR3 here is CASSLSSGTDTEAFF. CDR3 bases: TGTGCCAGCAGCCTAAGCTCCGGGACTGACACTGAAGCTTTCTTT.

Only one count was recorded for this clone. The chain couples TRBV5-4 to TRBJ2-1; 10 positions agree with TRBD2. Germline trimming cut 0 bases from V and 3 bases from J; bases unmatched to any gene: 3. Looked up from germline, CDR1 is SGHNT and CDR2 is YYREEE (reference sequence). There are 16 residues in the CDR3. This CDR3 reads CASSLGAGGYYNEQFF. The DNA for the CDR3 is TGTGCCAGCAGCTTGGGAGCGGGAGGGTACTACAATGAGCAGTTCTTC.

The V and J genes are TRBV6-5 and TRBJ1-5, with D perhaps TRBD1 (5 bases). Trimming took 6 bases from V and 7 from J, leaving 13 bases between them. The CDR3 loop spans 13 amino acids. Germline V gene lookup returns CDR1 MNHEY and CDR2 SVGAGI. The CDR3 DNA sequence: TGTGCCAGCAGGCGACAGCGGGGGCAGCCCCAGCATTTT. Translating gives CASRRQRGQPQHF.

The V and J genes are TRBV18 and TRBJ1-5, with D possibly being TRBD1 (5 bases). This CDR3 region has 15 residues. V was clipped by 4 bases and J by 7 bases, with 17 bases between them. CDR1 KGHSH and CDR2 LQKENI come from the germline V gene. The CDR3 sequence: CASSQVQGVGQPQHF. The CDR3 region has the DNA TGTGCCAGCTCACAGGTCCAAGGGGTAGGGCAGCCCCAGCATTTT.

The chain employs TRBV20-1 and TRBJ1-1; 8 bases fit TRBD1. In germline, CDR1 is DFQATT, CDR2 SNEGSKA (reference sequence). V lost 6 bases to trimming and J lost 8 bases; unmatched junction nucleotides: 5. The CDR3 extends over 11 amino acids. CDR3 region: CSAGTGREAFF. CDR3 bases: TGCAGTGCCGGGACAGGAAGGGAAGCTTTCTTT.

The V call is TRBV2, the J call TRBJ2-1; 8 bases fit TRBD1. The junction had 9 bases not matched to a gene; V was cut back by 4 bases and J by 7 bases. The V gene's germline CDR1 is SNHLY and CDR2 FYNNEI. This CDR3 comprises 15 residues. The CDR3 sequence is CASSALGQAGNEQFF. In DNA, the CDR3 is TGTGCCAGCAGTGCCTTGGGACAGGCGGGTAATGAGCAGTTCTTC.

The chain carries TRBV5-4 and TRBJ2-1; 9 bases line up with TRBD1. The J segment lost 1 base and the V segment lost 6 bases, leaving 8 bases of the junction unmatched. This CDR3 has 16 amino acids. The germline V gene encodes CDR1 SGHNT and CDR2 YYREEE (reference sequence). For the CDR3, the DNA is TGTGCCAGCATCCACCGACAGGGGGGGTCCTACAATGAGCAGTTCTTC. Its translation: CASIHRQGGSYNEQFF. Looking up the rest from reference TRBV5-4 and TRBJ2-1 gives the full variable domain: ETGVTQSPTHLIKTRGQQVTLRCSSQSGHNTVSWYQQALGQGPQFIFQYYREEENGRGNFPPRFSGLQFPNYSSELNVNALELDDSALYLCASIHRQGGSYNEQFFGPGTRLTVL.

The chain combines TRBV2 with TRBJ2-7, with 10 bases fitting TRBD2. J was trimmed by 0 bases and V by 7 bases; bases with no gene match: 9. This CDR3 is 16 amino acids long. The germline CDR1 and CDR2 sequences are SNHLY and FYNNEI. DNA for the CDR3: TGTGCCAGCACTAGCGGGAGAGACTTGAGCTCCTACGAGCAGTACTTC. Protein product: CASTSGRDLSSYEQYF.

The V call is TRBV19, the J call TRBJ1-1; 7 bases fit TRBD1. This CDR3 region has 16 residues. Germline V gene data show CDR1 as LNHDA and CDR2 as SQIVND (reference sequence). J gave up 3 bases and V 1 base, and 8 bases lay outside the gene matches. CDR3 in DNA: TGTGCCAGTAGTATAGGCCTAACAGGGGTGGACACTGAAGCTTTCTTT. Translation: CASSIGLTGVDTEAFF.

This sequence joins TRBV29-1 and TRBJ1-5; 7 nucleotides line up with TRBD1. Germline CDR1 and CDR2: SQVTM and ANQGSEA. This CDR3 region has 13 residues. Losses at the gene ends were 6 bases for V and 4 bases for J; bases not matched to a gene: 6. The CDR3 nucleotides are TGCAGCGTACGACAGGGAACGAATCAGCCCCAGCATTTT. Translating gives CSVRQGTNQPQHF.